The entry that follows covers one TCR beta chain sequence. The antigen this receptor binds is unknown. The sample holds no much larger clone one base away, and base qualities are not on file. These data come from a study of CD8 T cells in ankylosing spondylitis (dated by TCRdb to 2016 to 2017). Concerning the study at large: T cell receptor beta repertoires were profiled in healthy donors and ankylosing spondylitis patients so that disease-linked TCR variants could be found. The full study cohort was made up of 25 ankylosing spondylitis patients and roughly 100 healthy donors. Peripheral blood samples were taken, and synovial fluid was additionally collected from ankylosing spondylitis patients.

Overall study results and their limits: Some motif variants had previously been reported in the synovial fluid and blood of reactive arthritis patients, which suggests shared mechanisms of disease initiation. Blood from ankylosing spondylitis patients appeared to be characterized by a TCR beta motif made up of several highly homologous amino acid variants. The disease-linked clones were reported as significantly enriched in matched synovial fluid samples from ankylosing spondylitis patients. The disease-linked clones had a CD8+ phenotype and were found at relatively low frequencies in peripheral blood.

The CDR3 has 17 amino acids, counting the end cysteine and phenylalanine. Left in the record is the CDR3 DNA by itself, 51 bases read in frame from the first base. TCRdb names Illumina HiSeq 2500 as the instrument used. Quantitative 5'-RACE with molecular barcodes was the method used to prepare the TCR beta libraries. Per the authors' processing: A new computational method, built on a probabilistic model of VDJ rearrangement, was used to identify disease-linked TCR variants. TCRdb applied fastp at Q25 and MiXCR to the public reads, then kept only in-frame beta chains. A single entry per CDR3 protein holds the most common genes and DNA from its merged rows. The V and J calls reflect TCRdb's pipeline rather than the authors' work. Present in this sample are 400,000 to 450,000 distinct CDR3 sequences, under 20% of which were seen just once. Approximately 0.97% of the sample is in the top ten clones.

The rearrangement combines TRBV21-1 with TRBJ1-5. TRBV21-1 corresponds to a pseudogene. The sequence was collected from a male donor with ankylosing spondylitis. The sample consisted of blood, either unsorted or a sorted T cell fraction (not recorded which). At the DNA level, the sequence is TGTGCCAGCAGCAAAGAAGGGGCCCCCTATAGCAATCAGCCCCAGCATTTT. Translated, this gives CASSKEGAPYSNQPQHF.